This passage covers 9 T cell receptor beta chains from one sample sequenced in a study of T cells in Graves' hyperthyroidism and ophthalmopathy. It was RNA transcripts that yielded the amplified TCR beta CDR3 regions. TCR CDR3 underwent first-round RT-PCR with the HTBI primer set. TCRdb reprocessed the multiplex PCR reads via MiXCR and lists one record per CDR3 protein. The sample lists some 510,000 distinct CDR3 sequences, around 21% seen once, with about 26% in the top ten. The sample was blood. The receptors shown here come from a man younger than 35 with Graves' hyperthyroidism.

This clonotype has just a few counts. Since no conserved phenylalanine or tryptophan closes the CDR3, a read error is the likely cause. This rearrangement joins TRBV12-3 or TRBV12-4 to TRBJ1-2; D is perhaps TRBD1 (5 bases). CDR3 size: 15 residues. Deletions cut 6 bases from V and 4 bases from J, with 18 bases between. The CDR3 loop reads CASRSLTGGSYGYTY. CDR3 in DNA: TGTGCCAGCAGATCTCTTACAGGAGGAAGCTATGGCTACACCTAC.

The V call is TRBV5-1, the J call TRBJ1-6; D uncertain. The V gene lost 0 bases and the J gene lost 14 bases, with 15 bases spanning the gap. Looked up from germline, CDR1 is SGHRS and CDR2 is YFSETQ. This CDR3 has 14 amino acids. The CDR3 DNA follows: TGCGCCAGCAGCTTGGCTGTGCCCGGTAACACCCTCCACTTT. Translation gives CASSLAVPGNTLHF.

This clonotype was counted ten times or more. The chain joins TRBV15 to TRBJ1-1; D call uncertain. Germline assignment: CDR1 LNHNV and CDR2 YYDKDF (reference sequence). This CDR3 comprises 12 residues. The V end lost 2 bases, the J end lost 7 bases, and 8 bases lay between the germline ends. The CDR3 sequence is CATSRSTDEAFF. CDR3 nucleotide sequence: TGTGCCACCAGCAGATCCACAGATGAAGCTTTCTTT. Based on the CDR3 plus reference TRBV15 and TRBJ1-1, the full variable domain is DAMVIQNPRYQVTQFGKPVTLSCSQTLNHNVMYWYQQKSSQAPKLLFHYYDKDFNNEADTPDNFQSRRPNTSFCFLDIRSPGLGDTAMYLCATSRSTDEAFFGQGTRLTVV.

This clonotype came up many times. This chain links TRBV12-5 with TRBJ1-5; the D is unclear. Trimming stripped 0 bases from V and 0 bases from J, with 15 bases between. The V gene's germline CDR1 is LGHNT and CDR2 FRNRAP. There are 18 residues in the CDR3. The CDR3 bases are TGTGCTAGTGGTTTGGTACGCGAGACCCAGGATAGCAATCAGCCCCAGCATTTT. It is translated as CASGLVRETQDSNQPQHF.

This clonotype was counted many times. The rearrangement links TRBV28 to TRBJ1-1; no firm D call. Between the trimmed V and J ends, which lost 7 bases and 0 bases, there was a span of 18 bases. The germline V gene has CDR1 MDHEN and CDR2 SYDVKM. The CDR3 contains 16 residues. Written as DNA, the CDR3 is TGTGCCAGCACTCCCCTCCCCCTGGGAGTGAACACTGAAGCTTTCTTT. Protein: CASTPLPLGVNTEAFF.

This clonotype was detected ten times or more. The J gene is TRBJ1-2, the V gene TRBV5-6, with a possible D match to TRBD1 (6 bases). This CDR3 is 15 amino acids long. V shed 3 bases and J shed 2 bases, with 14 bases lying between them. Per germline, CDR1 SGHDT and CDR2 YYEEEE. The CDR3 sequence: CASSYPGQKNYGYTF. In DNA, the CDR3 is TGTGCCAGCAGCTATCCGGGACAAAAAAACTATGGCTACACCTTC. The whole variable domain, filled in from reference TRBV5-6 and TRBJ1-2, reads DAGVTQSPTHLIKTRGQQVTLRCSPKSGHDTVSWYQQALGQGPQFIFQYYEEEERQRGNFPDRFSGHQFPNYSSELNVNALLLGDSALYLCASSYPGQKNYGYTFGSGTRLTVV.

V and J are TRBV6-5 and TRBJ1-2; the D is unclear. This CDR3 is 14 amino acids long. Per the germline V gene, CDR1 is MNHEY and CDR2 is SVGAGI. The ends were cut back, 2 bases at V and 3 bases at J, with 10 bases in the middle. The CDR3 DNA reads TGTGCCAGCAGTTACGCCGGGGAACACTATGGCTACACCTTC. Amino acid sequence: CASSYAGEHYGYTF.

Many counts were recorded for this clonotype. The CDR3 sequence is CASSFHRTGEQYF. In DNA, the CDR3 is TGTGCCAGCAGTTTTCACAGGACCGGGGAGCAGTACTTC. The chain employs TRBV12-3 or TRBV12-4 and TRBJ2-7, with D possibly TRBD1 on 5 matching bases. Trimming took 3 bases from V and 7 from J, leaving 13 bases between them. The CDR3 covers 13 residues.

V usage is TRBV12-3 or TRBV12-4 and J usage is TRBJ2-5; 8 nucleotides match TRBD2. The CDR3 has 13 amino acids. V trimming: 9 bases; J trimming: 2 bases; junction bases outside the gene matches: 5. The chain's CDR3 is CASAGGSQETQYF. As DNA, the CDR3 is TGTGCCAGTGCGGGGGGCTCACAAGAGACCCAGTACTTC.